This entry concerns a single TCR beta chain. Its specificity is unknown. This sample is part of a study of cytomegalovirus exposure and HLA in healthy donors. Whole-study findings and limits: Certain indistinguishable V segments, among them TRBV6-2 and TRBV6-3, were excluded.

Germline values: CDR1 WNHNN, CDR2 SYGVQD (reference sequence). The CDR3 is 13 amino acids. The trim removed 4 bases at V and 3 bases at J, leaving 2 bases unmatched. The donors (healthy individuals) were bone marrow donors. When sampled, the donors appeared nominally healthy, though they likely had unrecorded immune exposures. The PCR made use of 60 Vbeta and 13 Jbeta primers. Assay: immunoSEQ multiplex PCR; the TCRdb copy retains only in-frame clones and omits some. The sample yields 150,000 or so clones, approximately 80% seen once. The rearrangement links TRBV10-1 to TRBJ2-5; TRBD1 matches 7 bases. This clonotype was sampled from a woman between 35 and 50 years old in good health and CMV-seronegative. The specimen sequenced was PBMCs. CDR3 amino acids: CASSGTGEETQYF. CDR3 sequence (DNA): TGCGCCAGCAGTGGTACAGGGGAAGAGACCCAGTACTTC.